Detailed here is one T cell receptor beta chain. Antigen: not known. This sample is drawn from a study of T cell responses to AZD1222 COVID-19 vaccine. Study-wide results and limits: Recipients of AZD1222 seropositive at baseline numbered only five or six. Increased Spike-specific TCR breadth and depth were observed after two AZD1222 doses.

TCRdb's copy holds only in-frame clones and misses some; the assay was immunoSEQ multiplex PCR. The sample lists roughly 97,000 clones; about 89% were seen once. The length of the CDR3 is 17 residues. Per the germline V gene, CDR1 is LGHNA and CDR2 is YNFKEQ. The ends were cut back, 0 bases at V and 10 bases at J, with 19 bases in the middle. J is TRBJ1-6 and V is TRBV4-2; D possibly corresponds to TRBD1 (5 bases). The sequencing used peripheral blood, collected 28 days after the second dose of the MenACWY control vaccine. The receptor's source is an adult who received the MenACWY meningococcal vaccine as a control. CDR3 in amino acids: CASSQDRGGRVRSPLHF. CDR3 bases: TGTGCCAGCAGCCAAGATCGAGGAGGCAGGGTCAGGTCACCCCTCCACTTT.